Listed below are T cell receptor beta chains from one sample, sequenced in a study of OX40 agonist ivuxolimab in advanced cancers. Generated by immunoSEQ multiplex PCR, the TCRdb table keeps only in-frame clones and is missing some. The sample contains over 55,000 clones, approximately 86% of which appear only once. The material sequenced was CD4+ or CD8+ T cells sorted from blood, taken in a trial of the OX40 agonist ivuxolimab. These receptors all stem from an adult with an advanced solid tumor such as melanoma, head and neck, liver or kidney cancer. CDR3s leave out the opening cysteine and the closing phenylalanine or tryptophan. D genes are given only for firm matches.

>-|TRBJ2-2|TRBV5-1
ASSQPNPGELF
>TRBD1|TRBJ1-4|TRBV2
ASSEGTGREKLF
>TRBD1|TRBJ2-1|TRBV19
ASSHSGTGRNEQF
>-|TRBJ1-1|TRBV5-6
ASSFGQFPGEAF
>-|TRBJ1-4|TRBV5-1
ASSLAGGNEKLF
>TRBD2|TRBJ2-3|TRBV9
ASSPRLAGGRSTDTQY
>TRBD1|TRBJ2-5|TRBV5-1
ASTDGTAETQY
>TRBD1|TRBJ2-2|TRBV18
ASSSGQAHTGELF
>TRBD2|TRBJ2-1|TRBV18
ASSPSLAGLGYEQF
>-|TRBJ2-5|TRBV10-2
ASSAGVQETQY
>-|TRBJ1-1|TRBV4-3
ASSLGWGDHTEAF
>TRBD1|TRBJ2-3|TRBV5-1
ASREGQAGSTDTQY
>-|TRBJ2-7|TRBV7-8
ASSSGRDAEQY
>-|TRBJ2-7|TRBV6-1
ASSDRVEYEQY
>TRBD2|TRBJ2-7|TRBV9
ASSGGTSSGEQY
>-|TRBJ1-5|TRBV29-1
SVAGASNQPQH
>-|TRBJ1-5|TRBV7-9
ASSLGTGIPGGHQPQH
>-|TRBJ2-3|TRBV14
ASSHQRGGYTDTQY
>-|TRBJ1-4|TRBV5-5
ASSLERTNEKLF
>TRBD2|TRBJ2-7|TRBV5-6
ASSSLAGGTYEQY
>-|TRBJ2-3|TRBV27
ASSSRTANTDTQY
>TRBD1|TRBJ1-5|TRBV7-2
ASSLARGSNSNQPQH
>-|TRBJ2-5|TRBV28
ASSSRIPPLQETQY
>-|TRBJ2-2|TRBV19
ASSIRVGEEGAGELF
>-|TRBJ1-2|TRBV5-4
ASSLEQGINGYT
>-|TRBJ2-5|TRBV29-1
TFLSREETQY
>-|TRBJ1-6|TRBV7-8
ASSFGGGSPLH
>-|TRBJ2-1|TRBV5-1
ASSLVQGRVGGRVNEQF
>-|TRBJ2-2|TRBV30
AWNELANTGELF
>-|TRBJ1-1|TRBV7-2
ASSPGANTEAF
>-|TRBJ1-4|TRBV30
AWSTRQGLEKLF
>-|TRBJ1-3|TRBV4-3
ASSQELASGNTIY
>-|-|TRBV6-6
ASQSGTFSYEQY
>-|TRBJ1-3|TRBV19
ASNPEGPGNTIY
>-|TRBJ2-3|TRBV6-6
ASTYGATQY
>-|TRBJ1-1|TRBV18
ASSPPTRENTEAF
>-|TRBJ2-7|TRBV7-9
ASSFGREAAEQY
>-|TRBJ1-1|TRBV7-2
ASSLVGWGGSTEAF
>-|TRBJ1-1|TRBV7-2
ASSLPENTEAF
>-|TRBJ1-1|TRBV6-5
ASSYSGDTLEAF
>TRBD2|TRBJ2-2|TRBV7-2
ASSLAGDASGRAGELF
>-|TRBJ2-7|TRBV28
ASTAELAYYEQY
>-|TRBJ1-6|TRBV18
ASSPEYNSPLH
>TRBD1|TRBJ1-2|TRBV11-2
ASSLDRAGDGYT
>-|TRBJ1-2|TRBV7-2
ASSLGGVYGYT
>-|TRBJ1-3|TRBV28
ASRSGGPGSGNTIY
>TRBD2|TRBJ2-5|TRBV2
ASRRLAGQETQY
>-|TRBJ1-3|TRBV5-1
ASKEGDGNTIY
>TRBD2|TRBJ2-5|TRBV6-1
ASSASSGGPSETQY
>-|TRBJ2-5|TRBV19
ASSIGVSQETQY
>TRBD1|TRBJ1-3|TRBV7-6
ASSLVRGYGNTIY
>TRBD1|TRBJ2-1|TRBV5-4
ASSPTGGIYNEQF
>-|TRBJ2-1|TRBV19
ASSIGVNGRSNEQF
>TRBD1|TRBJ1-3|TRBV2
ASRGQAAGNTIY
>-|TRBJ2-5|TRBV5-1
ASSAPGETQY